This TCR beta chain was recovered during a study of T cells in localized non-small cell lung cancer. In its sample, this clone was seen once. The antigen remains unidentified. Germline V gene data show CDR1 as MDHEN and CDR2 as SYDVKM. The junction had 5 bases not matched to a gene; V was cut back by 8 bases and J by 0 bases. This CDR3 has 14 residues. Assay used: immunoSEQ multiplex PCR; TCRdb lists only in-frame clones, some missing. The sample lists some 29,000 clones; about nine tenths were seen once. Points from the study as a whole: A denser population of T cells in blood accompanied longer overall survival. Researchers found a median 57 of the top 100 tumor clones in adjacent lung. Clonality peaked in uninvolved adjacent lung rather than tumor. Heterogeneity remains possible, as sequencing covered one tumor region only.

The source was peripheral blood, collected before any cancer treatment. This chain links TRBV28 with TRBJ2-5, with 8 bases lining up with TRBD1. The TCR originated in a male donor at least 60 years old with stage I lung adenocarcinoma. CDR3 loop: CASQDRGDQETQYF. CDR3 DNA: TGTGCCAGCCAAGACAGGGGTGACCAAGAGACCCAGTACTTC.